This TCR beta chain emerged from a study of control samples from healthy donors and cancer patients. From germline, CDR1 is MGHRA and CDR2 YSYEKL. The J segment lost 7 bases and the V segment lost 5 bases, leaving 9 bases of the junction unmatched. The CDR3 spans 16 residues. TCRdb keeps only in-frame clones here, not all; method: immunoSEQ multiplex PCR. The data show under 150,000 clones, with around 96% seen just once and around 3.6% held by the top ten. This clone was detected only once. This receptor was obtained from a man aged 25 to 40 in good health. Sequencing was performed on blood. This chain connects TRBV4-1 to TRBJ1-6; 9 nucleotides line up with TRBD1. The CDR3 bases are TGCGCCAGCAGCTTGCCCCCCGGGACAGGGAATTCACCCCTCCACTTT. It translates to CASSLPPGTGNSPLHF.